This T cell receptor beta chain was recorded in a study of blood T cell repertoires in COVID-19. Using immunoSEQ multiplex PCR, the repertoire was profiled, and TCRdb retains in-frame clones only, with some absent. The repertoire includes over 85,000 clones, under 85% of them detected once, and less than 25% sits in the top ten. CDR1 and CDR2 from the germline V gene are MNHNY and SVGAGI (reference sequence). This CDR3 has 13 residues. Deletions cut 3 bases from V and 12 bases from J, with 17 bases between. This receptor was obtained from a man aged 70-80 years with acute or convalescent COVID-19. V gene TRBV6-6 combines with J gene TRBJ1-1; D is undetermined. The sequenced sample was peripheral blood. The CDR3 nucleotides read TGTGCCAGCAGTTATTCCGACTCCCCCGGAACTTTCTTT. It encodes CASSYSDSPGTFF.